The rows below give T cell receptor beta chains drawn from one sample of a study of T-cell reconstitution after alpha-beta-depleted transplantation in children. TCRdb independently ran MiXCR on the PCR reads; one entry per CDR3 protein. Here the sample spans 250,000 to 300,000 distinct CDR3 sequences, roughly a tenth being singletons. The sequenced sample was PBMCs, obtained before TCRalphabeta/CD19-depleted stem cell transplant. The receptors shown here come from a boy less than two years old with acute myeloid leukemia, due to receive a stem cell transplant. The CDR3 runs from the conserved cysteine through the conserved F or W. Fields, in order: CDR3 DNA, CDR3 protein, V gene, D gene, J gene, clone size. D genes are given only for firm matches. The listing skips clone size in some rows; elsewhere it reads once, few, many or a size class.

CDR3nt: TGTGCCAGCAGTGATCGATCCAAGAAGGCAGGCCAGCCCCAGCATTTT
CDR3aa: CASSDRSKKAGQPQHF
v_gene: TRBV25-1
d_gene: -
j_gene: TRBJ1-5
abundance: many

CDR3nt: TGTGCCAGCAGCCCGGGACAGGGGTACAAAAACATTCAGTACTTC
CDR3aa: CASSPGQGYKNIQYF
v_gene: TRBV7-3
d_gene: TRBD1
j_gene: TRBJ2-4
abundance: many

CDR3nt: TGTGCCAGCAGGCCAATCTTAGCCAAAAACATTCAGTACTTC
CDR3aa: CASRPILAKNIQYF
v_gene: TRBV28
d_gene: -
j_gene: TRBJ2-4
abundance: few

CDR3nt: TGTGCCATCAGTGAGTCAAACCCCAGGGAGGGAAGGACGCAGTATTTT
CDR3aa: CAISESNPREGRTQYF
v_gene: TRBV10-3
d_gene: TRBD2
j_gene: TRBJ2-3
abundance: -

CDR3nt: TGTGCCAGCAGCCAAGAATTGTTAGGGGCCTCCTACGAGCAGTACTTC
CDR3aa: CASSQELLGASYEQYF
v_gene: TRBV14
d_gene: -
j_gene: TRBJ2-7
abundance: many

CDR3nt: TGTGCCAGCAGCCAAAGACGAGAACTAGCGGATCAAGGGATCACAGATACGCAGTATTTT
CDR3aa: CASSQRRELADQGITDTQYF
v_gene: TRBV11-1
d_gene: TRBD2
j_gene: TRBJ2-3
abundance: many

CDR3nt: TGTGCCAGCAGCTTAGTGGTTAGCGGGAGGGCCTTTGACATTCAGTACTTC
CDR3aa: CASSLVVSGRAFDIQYF
v_gene: TRBV7-2
d_gene: TRBD2
j_gene: TRBJ2-4
abundance: few

CDR3nt: TGTGCCAGCAGCTTATTCCCGGCGGGCTCTGGGGCCAACGTCCTGACTTTC
CDR3aa: CASSLFPAGSGANVLTF
v_gene: TRBV7-3
d_gene: -
j_gene: TRBJ2-6
abundance: many

CDR3nt: TGTGCCAGTAGTATACGGGACATCGCGTTTGGTTTGCCCCAGCATTTT
CDR3aa: CASSIRDIAFGLPQHF
v_gene: TRBV19
d_gene: -
j_gene: TRBJ1-5
abundance: many

CDR3nt: TGTGCCAGCACCTCCCGGACAGGGCTTGAGACCCAGTACTTC
CDR3aa: CASTSRTGLETQYF
v_gene: TRBV7-9
d_gene: TRBD1
j_gene: TRBJ2-5
abundance: many

CDR3nt: TGTGCCAGCAGTACAAATCCCACCCGGATAGACTTGCGGGGGAGCTCCTACGAGCAGTACTTC
CDR3aa: CASSTNPTRIDLRGSSYEQYF
v_gene: TRBV21-1
d_gene: -
j_gene: TRBJ2-7
abundance: many

CDR3nt: TGCAGCGTCAACGGCCGCAACGAGCAGTACTTC
CDR3aa: CSVNGRNEQYF
v_gene: TRBV29-1
d_gene: -
j_gene: TRBJ2-7
abundance: -

CDR3nt: TGTGCCAGCAGCTTGTCGACAGGGTGGGAGTGGGAGCAGTACTTC
CDR3aa: CASSLSTGWEWEQYF
v_gene: TRBV5-5
d_gene: TRBD1
j_gene: TRBJ2-7
abundance: many

CDR3nt: TGTGCCAGCAGGCAAGTCTACGGGCAGTACTTC
CDR3aa: CASRQVYGQYF
v_gene: TRBV6-2/TRBV6-3
d_gene: -
j_gene: TRBJ2-7
abundance: -

CDR3nt: TGTGCCACCAGCGGTGCAAGCTCTGGGGCCAACGTCCTGACTTTC
CDR3aa: CATSGASSGANVLTF
v_gene: TRBV15
d_gene: -
j_gene: TRBJ2-6
abundance: many

CDR3nt: TGTGCCAGCAGTTCGCCCTTAACCCGACATTCTGAAGCTTTCTTT
CDR3aa: CASSSPLTRHSEAFF
v_gene: TRBV27
d_gene: -
j_gene: TRBJ1-1
abundance: few

CDR3nt: TGTGCCAGCAGCTTCGGGGGCCACTGCGAGCAGTACTTC
CDR3aa: CASSFGGHCEQYF
v_gene: TRBV28
d_gene: -
j_gene: TRBJ2-7
abundance: -

CDR3nt: TGCGCCAGCAGCCCGACAGGGTCTCTTGGCTACACCTTC
CDR3aa: CASSPTGSLGYTF
v_gene: TRBV5-1
d_gene: TRBD1
j_gene: TRBJ1-2
abundance: many

CDR3nt: TGTGCCAGCAGACCGCGACAGGGGCTTTCTAATGAAAAACTGTTTTTT
CDR3aa: CASRPRQGLSNEKLFF
v_gene: TRBV12-3/TRBV12-4
d_gene: TRBD1
j_gene: TRBJ1-4
abundance: -

CDR3nt: TGTGCCAGTACCCCGGGACTAGCGGGAGAGGTCAGGGACAATGAGCAGTTCTTC
CDR3aa: CASTPGLAGEVRDNEQFF
v_gene: TRBV19
d_gene: TRBD2
j_gene: TRBJ2-1
abundance: -

CDR3nt: TGTGCCAGCAGCTTAGAGGACAGGGGGCACACAGATGCGCAGTATTTT
CDR3aa: CASSLEDRGHTDAQYF
v_gene: TRBV11-2
d_gene: TRBD1
j_gene: TRBJ2-3
abundance: -

CDR3nt: TGTGCCAGCAGTTCTAGCGGGAGTTACGAGCAGTACTTC
CDR3aa: CASSSSGSYEQYF
v_gene: TRBV27
d_gene: TRBD2
j_gene: TRBJ2-7
abundance: many

CDR3nt: TGTGCCAGCAGCCTTACACGGGGGGCGCGGGAGACCCAGTACTTC
CDR3aa: CASSLTRGARETQYF
v_gene: TRBV11-2
d_gene: -
j_gene: TRBJ2-5
abundance: few

CDR3nt: TGCAGCGTTGCGGGGGGCCCCTACAATGAGCAGTTCTTC
CDR3aa: CSVAGGPYNEQFF
v_gene: TRBV29-1
d_gene: -
j_gene: TRBJ2-1
abundance: many

CDR3nt: TGTGCCAGCAGCCTATACAGGGGAGTAACACCAGATACGCAGTATTTT
CDR3aa: CASSLYRGVTPDTQYF
v_gene: TRBV9
d_gene: TRBD1
j_gene: TRBJ2-3
abundance: many

CDR3nt: TGTGCCAGCAGATCGGGCGGTGGGGCCAACGTCCTGACTTTC
CDR3aa: CASRSGGGANVLTF
v_gene: TRBV12-3/TRBV12-4
d_gene: -
j_gene: TRBJ2-6
abundance: many

CDR3nt: TGCAGCGTTGAAGGGGGACTAGCGGGAGTCCTCTACAATGAGCAGTTCTTC
CDR3aa: CSVEGGLAGVLYNEQFF
v_gene: TRBV29-1
d_gene: TRBD2
j_gene: TRBJ2-1
abundance: many

CDR3nt: TGTGCCTGGAGTGGACAAGGCGGGTATGGCTACACCTTC
CDR3aa: CAWSGQGGYGYTF
v_gene: TRBV30
d_gene: -
j_gene: TRBJ1-2
abundance: -

CDR3nt: TGCAGCGTTGCTCTGATACTTGACAATGAGCAGTTCTTC
CDR3aa: CSVALILDNEQFF
v_gene: TRBV29-1
d_gene: -
j_gene: TRBJ2-1
abundance: -

CDR3nt: TGCAGCGTTGAAGATGTAACCTACGAGCAGTACTTC
CDR3aa: CSVEDVTYEQYF
v_gene: TRBV29-1
d_gene: -
j_gene: TRBJ2-7
abundance: many

CDR3nt: TGTGCCAGCTCCCGTAAAACTCTGAGCTCCTACGAGCAGTACTTC
CDR3aa: CASSRKTLSSYEQYF
v_gene: TRBV6-1
d_gene: -
j_gene: TRBJ2-7
abundance: -

CDR3nt: TGTGCCAGCAGCCCGCGTTGGGCAGGGTGGACCGGGGAGCTGTTTTTT
CDR3aa: CASSPRWAGWTGELFF
v_gene: TRBV13
d_gene: -
j_gene: TRBJ2-2
abundance: many

CDR3nt: TGTGCCAGCAGACCTGTCCGGGACAGGGGACGGGGCAATCAGCCCCAGCATTTT
CDR3aa: CASRPVRDRGRGNQPQHF
v_gene: TRBV28
d_gene: TRBD1
j_gene: TRBJ1-5
abundance: many

CDR3nt: TGTGCCAGCACCCCCCGCGGGGCTAGCGGGAGGAGGGAGGAGACCCAGTACTTC
CDR3aa: CASTPRGASGRREETQYF
v_gene: TRBV12-3/TRBV12-4
d_gene: TRBD2
j_gene: TRBJ2-5
abundance: many

CDR3nt: TGCGCCAGCAGCCAAGATTCCCAGGGTTTCACCGGGGAGCTGTTTTTT
CDR3aa: CASSQDSQGFTGELFF
v_gene: TRBV4-3
d_gene: -
j_gene: TRBJ2-2
abundance: many

CDR3nt: TGTGCCAGCAGTTCTAGCGGGGGTGCGGGTACGCAGTATTTT
CDR3aa: CASSSSGGAGTQYF
v_gene: TRBV12-3/TRBV12-4
d_gene: TRBD2
j_gene: TRBJ2-3
abundance: many

CDR3nt: TGCAGTGCTAGAGCCCGCGGGAGTTTGGAGACCCAGTACTTC
CDR3aa: CSARARGSLETQYF
v_gene: TRBV20-1
d_gene: TRBD2
j_gene: TRBJ2-5
abundance: many

CDR3nt: TGTGCCAGCACCCCAAGGGACAGGGAGGGCTACACCTTC
CDR3aa: CASTPRDREGYTF
v_gene: TRBV12-3/TRBV12-4
d_gene: TRBD1
j_gene: TRBJ1-2
abundance: many

CDR3nt: TGTGCCAGCAGTTCCCACAGGGCTCCCTACAATGAGCAGTTCTTC
CDR3aa: CASSSHRAPYNEQFF
v_gene: TRBV6-5
d_gene: -
j_gene: TRBJ2-1
abundance: -

CDR3nt: TGTGCCACCAGTGATGGGCCCGGTTCCTACAATGAGCAGTTCTTC
CDR3aa: CATSDGPGSYNEQFF
v_gene: TRBV24-1
d_gene: -
j_gene: TRBJ2-1
abundance: many

CDR3nt: TGTGCCAGCAGCTCCCTTAAAGGATCGAGACGGGACAGGCCCTACGAGCAGTACTTC
CDR3aa: CASSSLKGSRRDRPYEQYF
v_gene: TRBV11-1
d_gene: TRBD1
j_gene: TRBJ2-7
abundance: few

CDR3nt: TGCGCCAGCAGCTTGGCGAACACCGGGGAGCTGTTTTTT
CDR3aa: CASSLANTGELFF
v_gene: TRBV5-1
d_gene: -
j_gene: TRBJ2-2
abundance: many

CDR3nt: TGTGCCAGCAGTTTTGGGGGCCCGGGACCCGTCATCGGGGATACGCAGTATTTT
CDR3aa: CASSFGGPGPVIGDTQYF
v_gene: TRBV12-3/TRBV12-4
d_gene: -
j_gene: TRBJ2-3
abundance: few

CDR3nt: TGTGCCAGCAGCTTCAGGGGGCGGGGAATCATGAACACTGAAGCTTTCTTT
CDR3aa: CASSFRGRGIMNTEAFF
v_gene: TRBV11-2
d_gene: TRBD1
j_gene: TRBJ1-1
abundance: many

CDR3nt: TGTGCCAGCAGCTTAGTGGGTCCCCCTAGCACAGATACGCAGTATTTT
CDR3aa: CASSLVGPPSTDTQYF
v_gene: TRBV7-9
d_gene: -
j_gene: TRBJ2-3
abundance: -

CDR3nt: TGTGCCATCAGTCCGGGACAGGGACCCACCGGGGAGCTGTTTTTT
CDR3aa: CAISPGQGPTGELFF
v_gene: TRBV10-3
d_gene: TRBD1
j_gene: TRBJ2-2
abundance: many

CDR3nt: TGTGCCAGCAGCTTTGGGACAGGGTTATCAGAGACCCAGTACTTC
CDR3aa: CASSFGTGLSETQYF
v_gene: TRBV11-2
d_gene: TRBD1
j_gene: TRBJ2-5
abundance: few

CDR3nt: TGTGCCAGCAGCAGGGGGGGGGACGGACGGCCCCAGCATTTT
CDR3aa: CASSRGGDGRPQHF
v_gene: TRBV7-8
d_gene: -
j_gene: TRBJ1-5
abundance: few

CDR3nt: TGTGCCAGCAGCTTAGACGAACGGGGGTACCAAGAGACCCTGTACTTC
CDR3aa: CASSLDERGYQETLYF
v_gene: TRBV7-9
d_gene: -
j_gene: TRBJ2-5
abundance: -

CDR3nt: TGTGCCAGCAGTCCGCACACCGGCGAGCAGTACTTC
CDR3aa: CASSPHTGEQYF
v_gene: TRBV27
d_gene: -
j_gene: TRBJ2-7
abundance: many

CDR3nt: TGTGCCAGCAGAACGGGGTTGAACACTGAAGCTTTCTTT
CDR3aa: CASRTGLNTEAFF
v_gene: TRBV7-9
d_gene: -
j_gene: TRBJ1-1
abundance: many

CDR3nt: TGTGCCAGCAGTTTCCCAGGACTACAGCCCCAGCATTTT
CDR3aa: CASSFPGLQPQHF
v_gene: TRBV28
d_gene: -
j_gene: TRBJ1-5
abundance: many